The 20 T cell receptor beta chains reported below all come from one sample, sequenced in a study of shared clonotypes between healthy human individuals. TCRdb's copy holds only in-frame clones and misses some; the assay was immunoSEQ multiplex PCR. This sample has 2 million to 3 million clones, with 90% to 95% found just once. Material: naive CD4+ T cells from PBMCs. Subset reported: CD45RA+ positively selected. The receptors here all came from a man aged 18 to 35 in good health. Some clones in this sample may be carry-over from other donors' samples.

Comment on this clone: Other DNA sequences within the sample encode an identical CDR3. The CDR3, as DNA: TGCGCCAGCAGCTTGGAGGGCTCCTACGAGCAGTACTTC. This encodes CASSLEGSYEQYF. The V and J genes are TRBV5-1 and TRBJ2-7, with D unclear. CDR3 length: 13 amino acids. Trimming took 0 bases from V and 0 from J, leaving 4 bases between them. Germline values: CDR1 SGHRS, CDR2 YFSETQ.

V usage is TRBV5-1 and J usage is TRBJ2-5; D may be TRBD1 (5 bases). V was pared by 0 bases and J by 0 bases, with 18 bases between. This CDR3 spans 18 amino acids. In germline, CDR1 is SGHRS, CDR2 YFSETQ. The DNA for the CDR3 is TGCGCCAGCAGCTTGGCCTTTTCGACAGACTCGTACCAAGAGACCCAGTACTTC. This translates into CASSLAFSTDSYQETQYF. The entire variable domain, with the rest obtained from reference TRBV5-1 and TRBJ2-5, is as follows: KAGVTQTPRYLIKTRGQQVTLSCSPISGHRSVSWYQQTPGQGLQFLFEYFSETQRNKGNFPGRFSGRQFSNSRSEMNVSTLELGDSALYLCASSLAFSTDSYQETQYFGPGTRLLVL.

In the case of this clone: Other DNA sequences in this sample translate to the same CDR3. This sequence joins TRBV14 and TRBJ2-7; D may be TRBD2 (5 bases). V gave up 6 bases and J gave up 2 bases, with 8 bases separating them. The CDR3 loop spans 12 amino acids. Germline V gene data show CDR1 as SGHDN and CDR2 as FVKESK. The CDR3: CASSRGTYEQYF. CDR3 DNA: TGTGCCAGCAGTCGGGGAACCTACGAGCAGTACTTC.

The chain uses TRBV14 and TRBJ2-3; 9 bases align to TRBD2. CDR3 length equals 17 residues. V lost 0 bases to trimming and J lost 6 bases; unmatched junction nucleotides: 10. Germline lookup yields CDR1 SGHDN and CDR2 FVKESK. This CDR3 reads CASSQERLADTRDTQYF. In DNA, the CDR3 is TGTGCCAGCAGCCAAGAGCGACTAGCGGATACTAGGGATACGCAGTATTTT. Full variable domain (rest looked up from reference TRBV14 and TRBJ2-3): EAGVTQFPSHSVIEKGQTVTLRCDPISGHDNLYWYRRVMGKEIKFLLHFVKESKQDESGMPNNRFLAERTGGTYSTLKVQPAELEDSGVYFCASSQERLADTRDTQYFGPGTRLTVL.

This chain connects TRBV6-1 to TRBJ1-2; D is possibly TRBD1 (6 bases). Trimming took off 6 bases at V and 5 bases at J, with 16 bases between the two ends. Per germline, CDR1 MNHNS and CDR2 SASEGT. The CDR3 is 14 residues long. This CDR3 reads CASSITGTPYGYTF. The CDR3 region has the DNA TGTGCCAGCAGCATAACAGGGACCCCATATGGCTACACCTTC.

The J gene is TRBJ1-2, the V gene TRBV11-1; no clear D. The CDR3 loop spans 14 amino acids. The germline gives CDR1 SGHAT, CDR2 FQDESV (reference sequence). Deletions cut 5 bases from V and 10 bases from J, with 20 bases between. CDR3 coding DNA: TGTGCCAGCAGCCCCCAGGCGGCCCTTGGGGTCTACACCTTC. Its translation is CASSPQAALGVYTF.

The chain uses TRBV10-2 and TRBJ1-5, with TRBD1 as a possible D gene (6 bases). Trimming removed 3 bases from V and 10 bases from J, with 13 bases in between. This CDR3 comprises 13 residues. Per germline, CDR1 WSHSY and CDR2 SAAADI. CDR3: CASSERGPGPQHF. The CDR3 nucleotides read TGCGCCAGCAGTGAACGGGGGCCGGGCCCCCAGCATTTT.

This chain's CDR3 is CASTPVAGGEYEQYF. The CDR3 DNA reads TGCGCCAGCACCCCGGTGGCGGGAGGGGAATACGAGCAGTACTTC. The chain recombines TRBV5-1 with TRBJ2-7, with 9 bases identical to TRBD2. V was pared by 6 bases and J by 4 bases, with 11 bases of the junction left unmatched. This CDR3 has 15 amino acids. Germline V CDR1 and CDR2: SGHRS, YFSETQ.

CDR3: CASSLVGPPSYGYTF. The CDR3 DNA reads as TGCGCCAGCAGCTTGGTTGGACCCCCGTCGTATGGCTACACCTTC. The rearrangement joins TRBV5-1 to TRBJ1-2; D ambiguous. CDR1 and CDR2 from the germline V gene are SGHRS and YFSETQ. V lost 0 bases and J lost 5, with 14 bases in between. The CDR3 totals 15 residues.

With regard to this clone: This specimen includes other DNA sequences encoding the same CDR3. The CDR3 DNA follows: TGCGCCAGCAGCCGAGGGGATAGCTCCTACGAGCAGTACTTC. Translated, it gives CASSRGDSSYEQYF. The chain is built from TRBV5-1 and TRBJ2-7; D possibly matches TRBD1 or TRBD2 (5 bases each). Germline CDR1 and CDR2: SGHRS and YFSETQ. The CDR3 totals 14 residues. Deletions cut 4 bases from V and 0 bases from J, with 11 bases between.

The chain is built from TRBV9 and TRBJ2-3; D is unresolved. The CDR3 length is 15 residues. Per the germline V gene, CDR1 is SGDLS and CDR2 is YYNGEE. Trimming took 4 bases from V and 4 from J, leaving 16 bases between them. CDR3 region: CASSKTGSAADTQYF. The CDR3 DNA reads TGTGCCAGCAGCAAGACCGGCTCTGCCGCAGATACGCAGTATTTT.

This clone was recorded once. This chain connects TRBV5-6 to TRBJ2-7, with a tentative D call TRBD2 (6 bases). Trimming cost V 4 bases and J 12 bases, with 17 bases left between them. The length of the CDR3 is 12 residues. In germline, CDR1 is SGHDT, CDR2 YYEEEE. CDR3: CASSTILRDWYF. The CDR3 DNA follows: TGTGCCAGCAGCACCATTCTTCGGGACTGGTACTTC.

CDR3 protein: CASSPTRGDLFYEQYF. CDR3 nucleotides: TGTGCCAGCTCACCTACTCGGGGGGACTTATTCTACGAGCAGTACTTC. J is TRBJ2-7 and V is TRBV18; 7 bases line up with TRBD2. The CDR3 runs 16 residues. The trim removed 3 bases at V and 3 bases at J, leaving 11 bases unmatched. Germline CDR1 and CDR2: KGHSH and LQKENI.

The chain has TRBV6-5 and TRBJ1-5; the D gene is possibly TRBD1 (6 bases). The CDR3 loop spans 14 amino acids. The germline V gene encodes CDR1 MNHEY and CDR2 SVGAGI. V was cut by 1 base and J by 7 bases, with 11 bases left in between. The CDR3 sequence is CASSYFPGAQPQHF. CDR3 nucleotides: TGTGCCAGCAGTTACTTCCCAGGGGCCCAGCCCCAGCATTTT.

The V gene is TRBV5-1, the J gene TRBJ1-4, with D perhaps matching TRBD1 (5 bases). CDR1 and CDR2 from the germline V gene are SGHRS and YFSETQ. The CDR3 consists of 14 residues. V shed 4 bases and J shed 6 bases, with 13 bases lying between them. The CDR3 coding sequence is TGCGCCAGCAGCCCCTCAGGGTCTGATGAAAAACTGTTTTTT. Translation gives CASSPSGSDEKLFF.

The chain links TRBV2 to TRBJ1-2; a weak D match, TRBD1 (5 bases). There are 12 residues in the CDR3. The germline CDR1 and CDR2 sequences are SNHLY and FYNNEI. Trimming removed 11 bases at V and 3 bases at J, with 13 bases between. The CDR3 region is CAGAGTDYGYTF. CDR3 DNA: TGTGCCGGGGCCGGGACCGACTATGGCTACACCTTC.

The chain recombines TRBV11-3 with TRBJ2-1; D not resolved. The CDR3 covers 12 residues. Germline values: CDR1 SGHNT, CDR2 YENEEA. The V end lost 7 bases, the J end lost 6 bases, and 10 bases lay between the germline ends. This chain's CDR3 is CASTDSVNEQFF. The CDR3 nucleotides read TGTGCCAGCACCGATTCGGTCAATGAGCAGTTCTTC.

The chain carries TRBV7-3 and TRBJ2-7; weak D call: TRBD1 (5 bases). Trimming stripped 2 bases from V and 4 bases from J, with 12 bases between. CDR1 and CDR2 (germline): SGHTA, FQGTGA. The CDR3 is 14 amino acids. CDR3 protein: CASSLGQGIYEQYF. The DNA for the CDR3 is TGTGCCAGCAGCTTAGGGCAGGGAATTTACGAGCAGTACTTC.

This sequence joins TRBV16 and TRBJ2-1; 12 nucleotides match TRBD2. The CDR3 contains 18 residues. The ends lost 4 bases at V and 0 bases at J; junction bases unmatched: 7. Germline V gene sequence: CDR1 KGHSY, CDR2 FQNENV. Here the CDR3 reads CASSPWVTSGSSYNEQFF. CDR3 coding DNA: TGTGCCAGCAGCCCCTGGGTGACTAGCGGGAGCTCCTACAATGAGCAGTTCTTC.

The CDR3 loop is CASRGLAGGGSYNEQFF. The CDR3, as DNA: TGTGCCAGCAGGGGACTAGCGGGAGGGGGCTCCTACAATGAGCAGTTCTTC. V usage is TRBV2 and J usage is TRBJ2-1; 16 bases are a match to TRBD2. CDR1 and CDR2 from the germline V gene are SNHLY and FYNNEI. The ends lost 6 bases at V and 0 bases at J; junction bases unmatched: 2. This CDR3 has 17 residues.